These 30 T cell receptor beta chains were sequenced from one sample in a study of cytomegalovirus exposure and HLA in healthy donors. The PCR contained 60 Vbeta and 13 Jbeta primers. Assay used: immunoSEQ multiplex PCR; TCRdb lists only in-frame clones, some missing. The repertoire consists of nearly 100,000 clones, with approximately 9% occurring once and the leading ten covering about 5%. Sequencing was carried out using PBMCs. Source of these receptors: a man in his forties or fifties in good health and CMV-seropositive.

About this clone itself: Other DNA sequences in this sample translate to the same CDR3. The chain combines TRBV5-1 with TRBJ2-1; 11 positions agree with TRBD2. J lost 4 bases, V lost 6 bases, and 3 bases had no gene match. This CDR3 contains 14 residues. The germline CDR1 and CDR2 sequences are SGHRS and YFSETQ. The CDR3 nucleotides are TGCGCCAGCAACCTAGCGGGAGGTTACAATGAGCAGTTCTTC. It yields the protein CASNLAGGYNEQFF.

The gene calls are TRBV28 and TRBJ2-7; 8 bases fit TRBD2. CDR1 MDHEN and CDR2 SYDVKM come from the germline V gene. CDR3 length: 14 residues. The junction had 9 bases not matched to a gene; V was cut back by 10 bases and J by 1 base. The CDR3 spells CATLDGRGSYEQYF. The CDR3 DNA sequence: TGTGCCACCCTGGACGGGAGGGGATCCTACGAGCAGTACTTC.

This clone was recorded a few times. This sequence joins TRBV29-1 and TRBJ2-3, with 10 bases aligning to TRBD1. The CDR3 has 14 residues. J was trimmed by 4 bases and V by 3 bases; bases with no gene match: 4. CDR1 and CDR2 (germline): SQVTM, ANQGSEA. This CDR3 reads CSVDTGTGADTQYF. CDR3 bases: TGCAGCGTTGATACAGGGACAGGGGCAGATACGCAGTATTTT.

This clone was seen only a few times. The chain is built from TRBV29-1 and TRBJ2-1; TRBD1 matches at 12 bases. CDR1 is SQVTM and CDR2 is ANQGSEA in the germline V gene. This CDR3 is built from 16 residues. V dropped 4 bases and J dropped 8; count of bases not matched to a gene: 12. This chain's CDR3 is CSVAGRGQGANDEQFF. DNA of the CDR3: TGCAGCGTTGCGGGGAGGGGACAGGGGGCCAACGATGAGCAGTTCTTC.

This clone was seen a few times. The rearrangement uses TRBV27 and TRBJ2-1; 7 bases are shared with TRBD1. With 4 bases clipped from V and 15 bases from J, the junction kept 12 bases outside the gene matches. CDR3 length equals 13 residues. Germline CDR1 and CDR2: MNHEY and SMNVEV (reference sequence). CDR3 residues: CASSSQGRAVRFF. The CDR3 DNA reads as TGTGCCAGCAGTTCACAGGGGCGAGCAGTGCGGTTCTTC.

The chain carries TRBV10-2 and TRBJ1-2, with 8 bases identical to TRBD1. V was pared by 6 bases and J by 8 bases, with 2 bases of the junction left unmatched. CDR3 length equals 11 residues. In germline, CDR1 is WSHSY, CDR2 SAAADI. DNA of the CDR3: TGCGCCAGCAGAGGGACAGGAGGCTACACCTTC. Amino acids: CASRGTGGYTF.

V gene TRBV6-1 combines with J gene TRBJ2-7; 12 positions agree with TRBD2. Germline trimming cut 2 bases from V and 0 bases from J; bases unmatched to any gene: 5. The CDR3 contains 17 residues. CDR1 and CDR2 (germline): MNHNS, SASEGT. As DNA, the CDR3 is TGTGCCAGCAGTGAATGGCTAGCGGGAGGGCCCTCCTACGAGCAGTACTTC. It codes for CASSEWLAGGPSYEQYF.

This chain's CDR3 is CASSYGLSYNEQFF. The CDR3 DNA sequence: TGTGCCAGCAGCTACGGACTATCCTACAATGAGCAGTTCTTC. The J gene is TRBJ2-1, the V gene TRBV7-2; tentative D call: TRBD2 (6 bases). The V end lost 4 bases, the J end lost 1 base, and 8 bases lay between the germline ends. This CDR3 is 14 amino acids long. Germline V CDR1 and CDR2: SGHTA, FQGNSA.

In this sample, this clone turned up a few times. V is TRBV7-6 and J is TRBJ2-7; TRBD1 aligns across 9 bases. Unmatched junction bases numbered 8, after V lost 4 bases and J lost 1 base. CDR3 size: 16 residues. CDR1 SGHVS and CDR2 FNYEAQ come from the germline V gene. CDR3 nucleotide sequence: TGTGCCAGCAGCTCAAATTTGGGACAGGGATCCTACGAGCAGTACTTC. It codes for CASSSNLGQGSYEQYF.

This chain links TRBV6-1 with TRBJ2-7, with TRBD2 as a possible D gene (6 bases). From germline, CDR1 is MNHNS and CDR2 SASEGT. This CDR3 spans 12 amino acids. V dropped 8 bases and J dropped 3 bases, with 11 bases sitting between them. This CDR3 reads CASWEANYEQYF. The CDR3 region has the DNA TGTGCCAGCTGGGAGGCAAACTACGAGCAGTACTTC.

The chain links TRBV28 to TRBJ2-1; 11 bases are a match to TRBD2. V was pared by 6 bases and J by 6 bases, with 4 bases of the junction left unmatched. The germline V gene encodes CDR1 MDHEN and CDR2 SYDVKM. The CDR3 runs to 14 residues. DNA for the CDR3: TGTGCCAGCAGGCTCGGGACTAGCGGCAATGAGCAGTTCTTC. This sequence encodes CASRLGTSGNEQFF.

Written as DNA, the CDR3 is TGTGCCAGCAGCTTGGTCTGGGCGTACTCCTACGAGCAGTACTTC. Amino acids: CASSLVWAYSYEQYF. J is TRBJ2-7 and V is TRBV5-6; no reliable D call. The germline gives CDR1 SGHDT, CDR2 YYEEEE. Trimming pared 0 bases from V and 0 bases from J, leaving 10 bases between. The CDR3 covers 15 residues.

The chain combines TRBV7-9 with TRBJ2-2; a possible D gene is TRBD1 (6 bases). V shed 4 bases and J shed 6 bases, with 9 bases lying between them. The CDR3 totals 13 residues. Germline CDR1 and CDR2: SEHNR and FQNEAQ (reference sequence). The CDR3 loop is CASSSGQPGELFF. CDR3 nucleotides: TGTGCCAGCAGCTCCGGACAGCCCGGGGAGCTGTTTTTT.

About this clone: An end of the junction differs from the germline gene, which may be a read error. CDR3 coding DNA: TGTGCCAGCAGCTACTTCCAGGACAGCCCAAATTCACCCCTCCACTTT. As protein: CASSYFQDSPNSPLHF. This rearrangement joins TRBV6-5 to TRBJ1-6; a weak D match, TRBD1 (6 bases). The CDR3 is 16 amino acids. Germline CDR1 and CDR2: MNHEY and SVGAGI.

A few counts support this clone. J is TRBJ1-1 and V is TRBV4-3; no clear D gene. V lost 3 bases, J lost 7 bases, and 15 bases lay in between. The CDR3 is 14 residues long. Germline CDR1 reads LGHNA; CDR2 reads YSLEER. The CDR3 DNA sequence: TGCGCCAGCAGCCAGGAAGTGCGGGGTGTTGAAGCTTTCTTT. Encoded protein: CASSQEVRGVEAFF.

The chain joins TRBV29-1 to TRBJ2-7; the D gene is possibly TRBD1 (5 bases). Germline CDR1 reads SQVTM; CDR2 reads ANQGSEA. This CDR3 spans 14 amino acids. Deletions cut 6 bases from V and 3 bases from J, with 18 bases between. The DNA of the CDR3 is TGCAGCGTAAACTTACCAGGGATTTTCTACGAGCAGTACTTC. Translating gives CSVNLPGIFYEQYF.

CDR3 residues: CASSLLNEQFF. CDR3 nucleotide sequence: TGTGCCAGCAGCCTTCTTAATGAGCAGTTCTTC. The chain joins TRBV28 to TRBJ2-1; D ambiguous. This CDR3 has 11 amino acids. Per the germline V gene, CDR1 is MDHEN and CDR2 is SYDVKM. V lost 6 bases and J 7 bases, leaving 7 bases between the germline ends.

This chain connects TRBV19 to TRBJ1-5, with a weak D call TRBD1 (5 bases). Trimming pared 1 base from V and 5 bases from J, leaving 15 bases between. CDR1 LNHDA and CDR2 SQIVND come from the germline V gene (reference sequence). CDR3 size: 16 residues. CDR3 coding DNA: TGTGCCAGTAGTATAGGAACAGGCCCCGGACATCAGCCCCAGCATTTT. Translating it yields CASSIGTGPGHQPQHF.

This clone was seen a handful of times. The rearrangement links TRBV6-5 to TRBJ2-1; 10 bases fit TRBD2. CDR3 length: 15 amino acids. After removal of 4 bases from V and 15 bases from J, the junction contained 15 bases not matched to a gene. Germline assignment: CDR1 MNHEY and CDR2 SVGAGI. The DNA for the CDR3 is TGTGCCAGCAGTTCCCTCAGCACTAGCGGGACGTCTCGGTTCTTC. Its protein product is CASSSLSTSGTSRFF.

This clone was recorded many times. The rearrangement joins TRBV6-1 to TRBJ2-5; 10 bases agree with TRBD1. Trimming removed 2 bases from V and 1 base from J; junction bases left unmatched: 4. The length of the CDR3 is 16 residues. From germline, CDR1 is MNHNS and CDR2 SASEGT. CDR3 residues: CASSETGTGVQETQYF. CDR3 sequence (DNA): TGTGCCAGCAGTGAAACCGGGACAGGGGTCCAAGAGACCCAGTACTTC.

This clone was observed a handful of times. This same CDR3 is encoded by further DNA sequences in the sample. The CDR3 protein is CASRRETMNTEAFF. Written as DNA, the CDR3 is TGTGCCAGTAGGCGGGAGACGATGAACACTGAAGCTTTCTTT. The J gene is TRBJ1-1, the V gene TRBV19, with unresolved D. Germline CDR1 LNHDA, CDR2 SQIVND (reference sequence). This CDR3 contains 14 residues. Trimming removed 6 bases from V and 0 bases from J, with 11 bases in between. The full variable domain, in which reference TRBV19 and TRBJ1-1 provide the parts outside the CDR3, is DGGITQSPKYLFRKEGQNVTLSCEQNLNHDAMYWYRQDPGQGLRLIYYSQIVNDFQKGDIAEGYSVSREKKESFPLTVTSAQKNPTAFYLCASRRETMNTEAFFGQGTRLTVV.

The chain has TRBV5-1 and TRBJ2-3; a possible D gene is TRBD2 (5 bases). V lost 2 bases to trimming and J lost 2 bases, with 12 bases between them. Germline CDR1 SGHRS, CDR2 YFSETQ. This CDR3 is built from 15 residues. The DNA of the CDR3 is TGCGCCAGCAGCTTTGTGGGAGCCCTCACAGATACGCAGTATTTT. This sequence encodes CASSFVGALTDTQYF.

This clone was seen only a few times. The chain couples TRBV11-1 to TRBJ1-1, with D possibly matching TRBD1 (5 bases). The CDR3 loop spans 13 amino acids. Germline CDR1 is SGHAT and CDR2 is FQDESV (reference sequence). V was pared by 3 bases and J by 2 bases, with 7 bases between. CDR3 loop: CASSLGGNTEAFF. In nucleotides, the CDR3 is TGTGCCAGCAGCTTGGGGGGAAACACTGAAGCTTTCTTT.

This clone is classed as medium-sized (0.01 to 0.1%). The rearrangement links TRBV7-8 to TRBJ2-2; 8 nucleotides align to TRBD2. The V gene end was trimmed by 2 bases and the J gene end by 4 bases; junction bases not matched to a gene: 3. The length of the CDR3 is 15 residues. The germline V gene encodes CDR1 SGHVS and CDR2 FQNEAQ. The CDR3 is CASSLREGPTGELFF. The CDR3 bases are TGTGCCAGCAGCTTACGGGAGGGCCCCACCGGGGAGCTGTTTTTT. Based on the CDR3 plus reference TRBV7-8 and TRBJ2-2, the full variable domain is GAGVSQSPRYKVAKRGQDVALRCDPISGHVSLFWYQQALGQGPEFLTYFQNEAQLDKSGLPSDRFFAERPEGSVSTLKIQRTQQEDSAVYLCASSLREGPTGELFFGEGSRLTVL.

The rearrangement joins TRBV18 to TRBJ1-5; D is possibly TRBD1 (6 bases). The V end was cut by 3 bases, the J end by 6 bases, with 12 bases between. The germline V gene encodes CDR1 KGHSH and CDR2 LQKENI. The CDR3 runs 14 residues. CDR3 sequence: CASSPETGPQPQHF. The CDR3 DNA reads as TGTGCCAGCTCACCCGAGACAGGCCCTCAGCCCCAGCATTTT.

This chain joins TRBV7-2 and TRBJ1-1; no reliable D call. The CDR3 is 15 residues long. CDR1 is SGHTA, CDR2 FQGNSA, per germline. V was shortened by 5 bases and J by 5 bases, with 18 bases between the two germline ends. This CDR3 is CASSPGARPGTEAFF. The CDR3 DNA is TGTGCCAGCAGCCCTGGAGCCAGACCTGGGACTGAAGCTTTCTTT.

V and J are TRBV28 and TRBJ2-7, with 7 bases lining up with TRBD1. CDR1 is MDHEN, CDR2 SYDVKM, per germline. The CDR3 runs 16 residues. Germline trimming cut 5 bases from V and 3 bases from J; bases unmatched to any gene: 13. CDR3 loop: CASSPTTGTARYEQYF. CDR3 bases: TGTGCCAGCAGTCCTACCACCGGGACAGCCCGCTACGAGCAGTACTTC. The full variable domain, its missing parts supplied by reference TRBV28 and TRBJ2-7, is DVKVTQSSRYLVKRTGEKVFLECVQDMDHENMFWYRQDPGLGLRLIYFSYDVKMKEKGDIPEGYSVSREKKERFSLILESASTNQTSMYLCASSPTTGTARYEQYFGPGTRLTVT.

This clone showed up many times. The chain employs TRBV7-8 and TRBJ1-4, with D possibly TRBD1 on 5 matching bases. The CDR3 spans 14 residues. Trimming shortened V by 1 base and J by 6 bases, and 9 bases separated the two germline ends. Germline CDR1 reads SGHVS; CDR2 reads FQNEAQ. The CDR3: CASSLGWGDEKLFF. The CDR3 bases are TGTGCCAGCAGCTTAGGATGGGGGGATGAAAAACTGTTTTTT.

The rearrangement links TRBV7-2 to TRBJ2-1; 7 bases are shared with TRBD2. The CDR3 consists of 13 residues. The germline CDR1 and CDR2 sequences are SGHTA and FQGNSA. J was trimmed by 12 bases and V by 5 bases; bases with no gene match: 10. This chain's CDR3 is CASSHPSGGGQFF. CDR3 in DNA: TGTGCCAGCAGCCATCCGTCGGGGGGTGGGCAGTTCTTC.

The V and J genes are TRBV2 and TRBJ2-7; possibly TRBD1 for D (6 bases). The germline V gene has CDR1 SNHLY and CDR2 FYNNEI. V lost 2 bases and J lost 0, with 11 bases in between. The CDR3 consists of 15 residues. CDR3 sequence: CASSEKQGPSYEQYF. For the CDR3, the DNA is TGTGCCAGCAGTGAAAAACAGGGTCCCTCCTACGAGCAGTACTTC.